The 12 T cell receptor beta chains below all came from one sample that was sequenced in a study of cytomegalovirus exposure and HLA in healthy donors. PCR involved 60 Vbeta and 13 Jbeta primers. This table comes from immunoSEQ multiplex PCR, and its TCRdb copy is limited to in-frame clones, with some not included. This table holds 170,000 or so clones, roughly four fifths found once. The sample comprised PBMCs. The source of these receptors is a man aged 45-65 years in good health and CMV-seronegative.

The chain recombines TRBV18 with TRBJ1-2, with D unresolved. Trimming shortened V by 2 bases and J by 4 bases, and 5 bases separated the two germline ends. The CDR3 consists of 12 residues. Germline CDR1 KGHSH, CDR2 LQKENI. The CDR3 coding sequence is TGTGCCAGCTCACCATCGGTCTATGGCTACACCTTC. This codes for CASSPSVYGYTF.

The chain employs TRBV29-1 and TRBJ1-4, with unresolved D. The CDR3 sequence is 14 residues long. V was cut by 2 bases and J by 4 bases, with 11 bases left in between. Germline CDR1 reads SQVTM; CDR2 reads ANQGSEA. Here the CDR3 DNA reads TGCAGCGTTGAATTGTTGAGCTTTAATGAAAAACTGTTTTTT. Protein product: CSVELLSFNEKLFF.

The V call is TRBV9, the J call TRBJ2-1; the match to TRBD2 covers 9 bases. The CDR3 totals 15 residues. The germline V gene encodes CDR1 SGDLS and CDR2 YYNGEE. V was pared by 4 bases and J by 7 bases, with 9 bases of the junction left unmatched. The CDR3 protein is CASSPRAGGMNEQFF. The CDR3 coding sequence is TGTGCCAGCAGCCCAAGGGCGGGGGGGATGAATGAGCAGTTCTTC. Drawing the rest from reference TRBV9 and TRBJ2-1, the complete variable domain is DSGVTQTPKHLITATGQRVTLRCSPRSGDLSVYWYQQSLDQGLQFLIQYYNGEERAKGNILERFSAQQFPDLHSELNLSSLELGDSALYFCASSPRAGGMNEQFFGPGTRLTVL.

The chain employs TRBV7-3 and TRBJ1-4; no firm D call. This CDR3 spans 15 amino acids. Germline-derived CDR1 and CDR2 are SGHTA and FQGTGA. V lost 1 base and J lost 2, with 8 bases in between. The CDR3 reads CASSLNGVTNEKLFF. Written as DNA, the CDR3 is TGTGCCAGCAGCTTAAACGGGGTTACTAATGAAAAACTGTTTTTT.

The CDR3 DNA is TGTGCCAGCGGAAGGCAGGGAAGTGGGGTAAGGGCCTACTCTGAAGCTTTCTTT. Amino acids: CASGRQGSGVRAYSEAFF. The chain has TRBV27 and TRBJ1-1; a weak D match, TRBD1 (5 bases). With 8 bases removed from V and 6 bases from J, the gap between germline ends came to 31 bases. This CDR3 has 18 residues. The germline V gene has CDR1 MNHEY and CDR2 SMNVEV (reference sequence).

The rearrangement joins TRBV7-8 to TRBJ2-3; 7 bases fit TRBD1. The CDR3 runs 14 residues. Germline assignment: CDR1 SGHVS and CDR2 FQNEAQ. J was trimmed by 2 bases and V by 5 bases; bases with no gene match: 4. CDR3 sequence (DNA): TGTGCCAGCAGCCGAGACAGGGCCACAGATACGCAGTATTTT. This gives the protein CASSRDRATDTQYF.

This chain uses TRBV6-1 with TRBJ1-2; 9 bases match TRBD1. Germline V gene data show CDR1 as MNHNS and CDR2 as SASEGT. The J segment lost 5 bases and the V segment lost 6 bases, leaving 7 bases of the junction unmatched. The CDR3 length is 14 residues. This chain's CDR3 is CASRTGTGRYGYTF. CDR3 in DNA: TGTGCCAGCAGGACGGGGACAGGGAGGTATGGCTACACCTTC.

The chain has TRBV19 and TRBJ1-5; a weak D match, TRBD1 (6 bases). Trimming shortened V by 9 bases and J by 0 bases, and 15 bases separated the two germline ends. CDR1 is LNHDA and CDR2 is SQIVND in the germline V gene (reference sequence). The length of the CDR3 is 15 residues. CDR3 region: CASKSDSYSNQPQHF. In DNA, the CDR3 is TGTGCCAGCAAATCGGACAGCTATAGCAATCAGCCCCAGCATTTT.

As DNA, the CDR3 is TGTGCCAGCAGCTCAAGTCTCGGGACAGGGAGCCATAGCCACTTT. It yields the protein CASSSSLGTGSHSHF. The chain uses TRBV7-9 and TRBJ1-6; 9 positions agree with TRBD1. Germline V gene data show CDR1 as SEHNR and CDR2 as FQNEAQ (reference sequence). The CDR3 runs to 15 residues. Trimming cost V 4 bases and J 18 bases; bases outside gene matches: 16.

This chain connects TRBV5-4 to TRBJ2-5; tentative D call: TRBD2 (5 bases). Germline lookup yields CDR1 SGHNT and CDR2 YYREEE (reference sequence). This CDR3 comprises 15 residues. The V end was cut by 0 bases, the J end by 4 bases, with 13 bases between. This CDR3 reads CASSLVSGKGETQYF. In DNA form, the CDR3 reads TGTGCCAGCAGCTTGGTTTCGGGAAAGGGAGAGACCCAGTACTTC.

This clone was detected a few times. The chain uses TRBV6-1 and TRBJ2-7; D perhaps matches TRBD1 (5 bases). The CDR3 runs to 17 residues. V gave up 1 base and J gave up 3 bases, with 19 bases separating them. CDR1 MNHNS and CDR2 SASEGT come from the germline V gene. CDR3 in DNA: TGTGCCAGCAGTGAAGGAACAGCGATGGGGCCATTCTACGAGCAGTACTTC. Protein sequence: CASSEGTAMGPFYEQYF.

The chain combines TRBV5-1 with TRBJ2-7; TRBD2 matches 8 bases. CDR1 is SGHRS, CDR2 YFSETQ, per germline. The CDR3 spans 15 residues. The J segment lost 6 bases and the V segment lost 1 base, leaving 9 bases of the junction unmatched. The CDR3 nucleotides read TGCGCCAGCAGCTTGAGGGGACTAGAAAGGGGCGAGCAGTACTTC. Amino acids: CASSLRGLERGEQYF.